The 14 T cell receptor beta chains in this list originate from one sample, sequenced in a study of T-cell memory formation after mild COVID-19. TCRdb analysed the 5' RACE reads with MiXCR anew, one entry per CDR3 protein. The profile covers 350,000 or so distinct CDR3 sequences, with under 25% appearing a single time and around 20% taken by the ten largest. The sequenced sample was PBMCs or a T cell subset sorted from them (not recorded which). These receptors came from a young man who had mild COVID-19 (a few samples of this study predate the infection). Cell type and time point are not known.

The chain carries TRBV6-5 and TRBJ2-5; D assignment may be TRBD1 or TRBD2 (6 bases each). V dropped 8 bases and J dropped 3 bases, with 10 bases sitting between them. This CDR3 has 12 residues. Germline V gene data show CDR1 as MNHEY and CDR2 as SVGAGI. DNA for the CDR3: TGTGCCAGCCGGAGGGGGGAAGAGACCCAGTACTTC. This translates into CASRRGEETQYF.

This chain uses TRBV27 with TRBJ2-1; 8 bases match TRBD2. CDR3 length: 15 amino acids. V shed 0 bases and J 3 bases; nucleotides not matched to a gene: 1. Looked up from germline, CDR1 is MNHEY and CDR2 is SMNVEV (reference sequence). In nucleotides, the CDR3 is TGTGCCAGCAGTTTATCGCGGGGGGTCTACAATGAGCAGTTCTTC. It encodes CASSLSRGVYNEQFF.

This clonotype has more than one count but fewer than ten. V is TRBV11-2 and J is TRBJ2-7; 14 bases match TRBD2. Germline loops: CDR1 SGHAT, CDR2 FQNNGV. V was clipped by 5 bases and J by 2 bases; unmatched bases: 2. There are 15 residues in the CDR3. DNA of the CDR3: TGTGCCAGCAGCGGGGGACTAGCGGGGGCCTACGAGCAGTACTTC. Amino acids: CASSGGLAGAYEQYF. Full variable domain (missing parts from reference TRBV11-2 and TRBJ2-7): EAGVAQSPRYKIIEKRQSVAFWCNPISGHATLYWYQQILGQGPKLLIQFQNNGVVDDSQLPKDRFSAERLKGVDSTLKIQPAKLEDSAVYLCASSGGLAGAYEQYFGPGTRLTVT.

This rearrangement joins TRBV20-1 to TRBJ1-1; D might be TRBD1 (6 bases). The CDR3 loop spans 14 amino acids. With 3 bases removed from V and 0 bases from J, the gap between germline ends came to 11 bases. From germline, CDR1 is DFQATT and CDR2 SNEGSKA (reference sequence). The CDR3 DNA reads TGCAGTGCTAGCGCAGGGGTTATGAACACTGAAGCTTTCTTT. This encodes CSASAGVMNTEAFF.

The rearrangement uses TRBV7-3 and TRBJ2-3; TRBD1 agrees at 7 bases. The CDR3 extends over 14 amino acids. With V trimmed by 5 bases and J by 6 bases, 8 bases remained unmatched. CDR1 is SGHTA, CDR2 FQGTGA, per germline. CDR3 amino acids: CASSDRVDSDTQYF. The CDR3 coding sequence is TGTGCCAGCAGCGACAGGGTGGATTCGGATACGCAGTATTTT.

V gene TRBV4-1 combines with J gene TRBJ2-7; D unclear. CDR3 size: 13 residues. Germline V gene lookup returns CDR1 MGHRA and CDR2 YSYEKL. V lost 0 bases and J lost 4, with 7 bases in between. CDR3 nucleotides: TGCGCCAGCAGCCAAGATTTCGGTTACGAGCAGTACGTC. It translates to CASSQDFGYEQYV.

This clonotype was counted only a few times. The chain uses TRBV29-1 and TRBJ2-3; 9 nucleotides line up with TRBD1. The length of the CDR3 is 17 residues. Germline V gives CDR1 SQVTM, CDR2 ANQGSEA. The V gene end was trimmed by 6 bases and the J gene end by 3 bases; junction bases not matched to a gene: 16. The CDR3 reads CSVPGQGGGLRTDTQYF. The CDR3 DNA is TGCAGCGTCCCGGGACAGGGAGGCGGATTGAGGACAGATACGCAGTATTTT.

This clonotype was counted a few times. The V and J genes are TRBV28 and TRBJ2-3, with D perhaps matching TRBD1 or TRBD2 (6 bases each). V lost 6 bases to trimming and J lost 4 bases, with 17 bases between them. The CDR3 is 15 amino acids. Germline V gene data show CDR1 as MDHEN and CDR2 as SYDVKM. The CDR3, as DNA: TGTGCCAGCAGCAGAGGAGGGGGGCCATCAGATACGCAGTATTTT. This sequence encodes CASSRGGGPSDTQYF.

This clonotype was seen more than once but under ten times. The J gene is TRBJ2-2, the V gene TRBV6-4, with 9 bases identical to TRBD1. The length of the CDR3 is 14 residues. V dropped 6 bases and J dropped 4; count of bases not matched to a gene: 3. From germline, CDR1 is MRHNA and CDR2 SNTAGT. Written as DNA, the CDR3 is TGTGCCAGCAGGCCACAGGGGGCCACCGGGGAGCTGTTTTTT. Translating gives CASRPQGATGELFF.

The chain joins TRBV20-1 to TRBJ1-2; TRBD1 agrees at 7 bases. There are 13 residues in the CDR3. Germline V gene lookup returns CDR1 DFQATT and CDR2 SNEGSKA (reference sequence). V was pared by 5 bases and J by 5 bases, with 8 bases of the junction left unmatched. The CDR3 reads CSAFDREGYGYTF. Written as DNA, the CDR3 is TGCAGTGCTTTCGACAGGGAGGGGTATGGCTACACCTTC.

This clonotype was recorded a few times. The V call is TRBV7-9, the J call TRBJ2-1, with 9 bases fitting TRBD2. Germline CDR1 and CDR2: SEHNR and FQNEAQ (reference sequence). The CDR3 extends over 17 amino acids. V lost 6 bases and J lost 0; bases outside the gene matches: 9. The CDR3 DNA reads TGTGCCAGCAGTGGAGCGGGGGGACAAAGCTCCTACAATGAGCAGTTCTTC. Amino acid sequence: CASSGAGGQSSYNEQFF.

This clonotype was seen a few times. The genes are TRBV7-8 and TRBJ2-1, with a tentative D call TRBD1 (5 bases). The CDR3 spans 13 residues. The V end was cut by 5 bases, the J end by 5 bases, with 10 bases between. Germline CDR1 is SGHVS and CDR2 is FQNEAQ. As DNA, the CDR3 is TGTGCCAGCAGCGTAAGCAGGGACAATGAGCAGTTCTTC. As protein: CASSVSRDNEQFF.

The genes are TRBV5-4 and TRBJ2-7; D perhaps matches TRBD2 (6 bases). V lost 6 bases, J lost 2 bases, and 18 bases lay in between. CDR3 length: 15 residues. Per germline, CDR1 SGHNT and CDR2 YYREEE (reference sequence). The CDR3 DNA follows: TGTGCCAGCACGACCGGGGTAGGGACTCCCTACGAGCAGTACTTC. Protein sequence: CASTTGVGTPYEQYF.

This clonotype came up a few times. The chain carries TRBV7-2 and TRBJ2-3; 8 bases match TRBD2. The CDR3 has 15 amino acids. With V trimmed by 3 bases and J by 6 bases, 8 bases remained unmatched. Germline assignment: CDR1 SGHTA and CDR2 FQGNSA. CDR3 coding DNA: TGTGCCAGCAGCTTCTACGGGGGGGGCTCGGATACGCAGTATTTT. This gives the protein CASSFYGGGSDTQYF.